What follows are 18 T cell receptor beta chains derived from one specimen sequenced in a study of prognosis after radiotherapy for stage I lung cancer. It was by two-round multiplex PCR that TCR beta CDR3 was amplified from genomic DNA. First-round PCR, the initial amplification, used primers specific to each TRBV and TRBJ gene. TCRdb recomputed calls from the multiplex PCR reads with MiXCR, one row per CDR3 protein. This sample has several thousand distinct CDR3 sequences, with roughly two thirds found just once. The material sequenced was PBMCs, taken before or after stereotactic body radiation therapy (not recorded which). The receptors were gathered from a donor at least 50 years old with non-small cell lung cancer.

This clonotype was counted only a few times. V usage is TRBV11-2 and J usage is TRBJ1-2; tentatively, D is TRBD1 (5 bases). Trimming removed 1 base at V and 8 bases at J, with 14 bases between. Germline lookup yields CDR1 SGHAT and CDR2 FQNNGV. This CDR3 comprises 14 residues. Here the CDR3 DNA reads TGTGCCAGCAGCTTAGGTCGGGACTTCGGAGGCTACACCTTC. It encodes CASSLGRDFGGYTF.

The chain couples TRBV6-1 to TRBJ2-1; no definite D call. Germline CDR1 MNHNS, CDR2 SASEGT. With 6 bases removed from V and 10 bases from J, the gap between germline ends came to 10 bases. CDR3 length equals 11 residues. The CDR3 protein is CASSHGGEQFF. CDR3 bases: TGTGCCAGCAGCCATGGTGGGGAGCAGTTCTTC.

This clonotype was detected only once. This chain joins TRBV20-1 and TRBJ2-1, with 7 bases aligning to TRBD2. The length of the CDR3 is 12 residues. Losses at the gene ends were 6 bases for V and 6 bases for J; bases not matched to a gene: 5. Germline V gene sequence: CDR1 DFQATT, CDR2 SNEGSKA (reference sequence). The CDR3 DNA reads as TGCAGTGCGCTAGCGGATGCCAATGAGCAGTTCTTC. As protein: CSALADANEQFF.

This rearrangement joins TRBV11-3 to TRBJ2-3; 7 bases map to TRBD2. CDR3 length equals 14 residues. V shed 8 bases, J shed 2 bases, and the junction held 7 bases outside the gene matches. Germline V lookup: CDR1 SGHNT, CDR2 YENEEA. The chain's CDR3 is CASGPGLPTDTQYF. The CDR3 DNA reads as TGTGCCAGCGGTCCGGGACTACCCACAGATACGCAGTATTTT.

This rearrangement joins TRBV28 to TRBJ1-1; no firm D call. V lost 5 bases and J lost 7, with 11 bases in between. The V gene's germline CDR1 is MDHEN and CDR2 SYDVKM. The CDR3 has 12 residues. The CDR3 loop reads CASSPTRHEAFF. The CDR3 coding sequence is TGTGCCAGCAGTCCCACCCGTCATGAAGCTTTCTTT.

To note about this clonotype: A read error is likely here: a far larger clone is one base away. The chain links TRBV6-4 to TRBJ2-7; 9 bases line up with TRBD1. Germline CDR1 reads MRHNA; CDR2 reads SNTAGT. The CDR3 has 14 amino acids. Trimming at V came to 8 bases and at J to 3 bases, leaving 8 bases not matched to a gene. Written as DNA, the CDR3 is TGTGCCAGCGGACAACCGACAGGGGGCTACGAGCAGTACTTC. It specifies CASGQPTGGYEQYF.

This clonotype is medium-sized. The V call is TRBV2, the J call TRBJ2-1; D uncertain. The CDR3 is 15 residues long. V was pared by 5 bases and J by 3 bases, with 14 bases between. Germline loops: CDR1 SNHLY, CDR2 FYNNEI. This CDR3 is CASSYESTLYNEQFF. The CDR3 DNA sequence: TGTGCCAGCAGTTATGAATCAACCCTCTACAATGAGCAGTTCTTC.

This clonotype was seen only a few times. The chain carries TRBV5-1 and TRBJ2-3, with D possibly called TRBD1 or TRBD2 (5 bases each). The CDR3 covers 17 residues. Trimming pared 1 base from V and 1 base from J, leaving 16 bases between. CDR1 SGHRS and CDR2 YFSETQ come from the germline V gene. The CDR3: CASSLRGASRGTDTQYF. The CDR3 nucleotides are TGCGCCAGCAGCTTGAGGGGAGCTAGCCGAGGCACAGATACGCAGTATTTT. Using reference TRBV5-1 and TRBJ2-3 for the parts outside the CDR3, the full variable domain is KAGVTQTPRYLIKTRGQQVTLSCSPISGHRSVSWYQQTPGQGLQFLFEYFSETQRNKGNFPGRFSGRQFSNSRSEMNVSTLELGDSALYLCASSLRGASRGTDTQYFGPGTRLTVL.

The V call is TRBV20-1, the J call TRBJ2-7; D is perhaps TRBD1 or TRBD2 (5 bases each). This CDR3 is built from 14 residues. V was cut by 3 bases and J by 0 bases, with 12 bases left in between. Germline loops: CDR1 DFQATT, CDR2 SNEGSKA (reference sequence). CDR3 sequence reads: CSASGGASSYEQYF. For the CDR3, the DNA is TGCAGTGCTAGTGGGGGAGCCTCCTCCTACGAGCAGTACTTC.

Comments on this clonotype: This likely reflects a read error, since a far larger clone is one base away. The chain recombines TRBV6-1 with TRBJ2-7; D gene unclear. The length of the CDR3 is 11 residues. With 7 bases removed from V and 3 bases from J, the gap between germline ends came to 7 bases. The germline CDR1 and CDR2 sequences are MNHNS and SASEGT. The DNA for the CDR3 is TGTGCCAGCATTTCGCACTACGAGCAGTACTTC. Its translation is CASISHYEQYF.

As concerns this clonotype: It differs at one base from a far larger clone, so likely a read error. This rearrangement joins TRBV24-1 to TRBJ2-5; TRBD1 matches at 7 bases. CDR3 length equals 15 residues. CDR1 is KGHDR, CDR2 SFDVKD, per germline. DNA of the CDR3: TGTGCCACCAGTGATACGTCCGGGACAGAGGTAGGGGAGTTCTTC. It translates to CATSDTSGTEVGEFF.

This chain joins TRBV28 and TRBJ2-3; 11 bases fit TRBD2. Germline trimming cut 3 bases from V and 7 bases from J; bases unmatched to any gene: 6. This CDR3 comprises 15 residues. Germline CDR1 reads MDHEN; CDR2 reads SYDVKM. In DNA, the CDR3 is TGTGCCAGCAGTTTTAGCGGGAGGGCCCCGTATACGCAGTATTTT. Translated, it gives CASSFSGRAPYTQYF. The full variable domain, with the rest looked up from reference TRBV28 and TRBJ2-3, is DVKVTQSSRYLVKRTGEKVFLECVQDMDHENMFWYRQDPGLGLRLIYFSYDVKMKEKGDIPEGYSVSREKKERFSLILESASTNQTSMYLCASSFSGRAPYTQYFGPGTRLTVL.

Only one count was recorded for this clonotype. This sequence joins TRBV6-2 or TRBV6-3 and TRBJ2-1; D is uncertain. The V gene's germline CDR1 is MNHEY and CDR2 SVGEGT. Trimming cost V 5 bases and J 6 bases, with 8 bases left between them. CDR3 size: 12 residues. This CDR3 is CASSPSLNEQFF. CDR3 bases: TGTGCCAGCAGTCCGTCTCTCAATGAGCAGTTCTTC.

V usage is TRBV6-2 or TRBV6-3 and J usage is TRBJ2-1, with 11 positions matching TRBD1. The V segment lost 5 bases and the J segment 12 bases; nucleotides outside the gene matches: 12. The CDR3 contains 15 residues. Germline assignment: CDR1 MNHEY and CDR2 SVGEGT. CDR3 coding DNA: TGTGCCAGCAGTCGAGCCGGGACAGGGGGGATCGGGCAGTTCTTC. Its translation is CASSRAGTGGIGQFF.

In its sample, this clonotype is medium-sized. The chain couples TRBV27 to TRBJ1-5; D may be TRBD1 (5 bases). CDR1 is MNHEY and CDR2 is SMNVEV in the germline V gene (reference sequence). V lost 1 base to trimming and J lost 0 bases, with 7 bases between them. The CDR3 has 15 amino acids. CDR3 in DNA: TGTGCCAGCAGTTTATGGGGGAATAGCAATCAGCCCCAGCATTTT. It translates to CASSLWGNSNQPQHF.

This clonotype has a count of ten or more. The gene calls are TRBV18 and TRBJ2-5, with D possibly being TRBD1 (6 bases). CDR3 size: 15 residues. V gave up 1 base and J gave up 5 bases, with 14 bases separating them. Per the germline V gene, CDR1 is KGHSH and CDR2 is LQKENI. As DNA, the CDR3 is TGTGCCAGCTCACCACTCCCAGGGGTCGAGGAGACCCAGTACTTC. The encoded protein is CASSPLPGVEETQYF.

The genes are TRBV20-1 and TRBJ1-5; the D gene is possibly TRBD1 (6 bases). V lost 0 bases and J lost 7, with 19 bases in between. Per germline, CDR1 DFQATT and CDR2 SNEGSKA (reference sequence). The CDR3 is made up of 16 amino acids. CDR3 coding DNA: TGCAGTGCTAGAGATCCCGGGCAGGGGATTAAGCAGCCCCAGCATTTT. Residues: CSARDPGQGIKQPQHF.

The chain is built from TRBV7-2 and TRBJ2-1, with TRBD1 matching 8 bases. There are 15 residues in the CDR3. Germline lookup yields CDR1 SGHTA and CDR2 FQGNSA. The V and J ends lost 5 bases and 9 bases, in that order; junction bases with no gene match: 12. The CDR3 protein is CASSRTRGRLSEQFF. As DNA, the CDR3 is TGTGCCAGCAGCAGGACCAGGGGGCGGTTGTCTGAGCAGTTCTTC.